One and the same sample provided the 29 T cell receptor beta chains below, sequenced in a study of T cell clusters in autoimmune cytopenias. One tube held mixed TRB-A and TRB-B primer pools for touch-down PCR. TCRdb reprocessed the multiplex PCR reads, with one entry per CDR3 protein and no DNA. This table holds about 2,900 distinct CDR3 sequences. TRB amplification used roughly 250 ng of peripheral blood genomic DNA. These data are also associated with another study on T cell repertoires in aging, cancer and after chemotherapy.

Sequenced material: peripheral blood. The receptors shown here come from a human donor in good health.

This clonotype is labeled large based on frequency. This sequence joins TRBV6-5 and TRBJ2-3; TCRdb selects TRBD1, and the lack of DNA leaves this call unchecked. The germline V gene encodes CDR1 MNHEY and CDR2 SVGAGI. CDR3 length: 15 residues. This CDR3 is CASSNGQGRTDTQYF.

According to its frequency, this clonotype is medium-sized. The rearrangement joins TRBV5-1 to TRBJ1-2; the TCRdb D gene call, TRBD1, has no DNA to confirm it. The CDR3 loop spans 14 amino acids. Looked up from germline, CDR1 is SGHRS and CDR2 is YFSETQ. Here the CDR3 reads CASSSPGPSSSYTF.

V usage is TRBV5-6 and J usage is TRBJ2-5; TCRdb reports TRBD1, a call that lacks DNA to check it against. This CDR3 is 14 amino acids long. Looked up from germline, CDR1 is SGHDT and CDR2 is YYEEEE. The CDR3 loop reads CASSRTGYGETQYF.

This clonotype shows up as medium-sized by frequency. The chain is built from TRBV27 and TRBJ2-3; TCRdb's D call of TRBD2 is untestable without DNA. Germline V gene lookup returns CDR1 MNHEY and CDR2 SMNVEV (reference sequence). The CDR3 runs to 16 residues. The CDR3 sequence: CASSLSKRGSTDTQYF.

Frequency places this clonotype as medium-sized (0.01 to 0.1%). V gene TRBV12-3 or TRBV12-4 combines with J gene TRBJ1-1; checking the TCRdb D call of TRBD1 is not possible without DNA. The CDR3 contains 16 residues. The chain's CDR3 is CASIPRGGQGRTEAFF.

The V call is TRBV7-2, the J call TRBJ1-4. CDR1 and CDR2 from the germline V gene are SGHTA and FQGNSA. The CDR3 sequence is 12 residues long. The chain's CDR3 is CASRVKGGKLFF.

The genes are TRBV6-1 and TRBJ1-2; the TRBD1 assignment by TCRdb is unverifiable without DNA. The V gene's germline CDR1 is MNHNS and CDR2 SASEGT. The CDR3 loop spans 14 amino acids. The CDR3 region is CASSATGGAVGYTF.

This clonotype is called medium-sized based on its frequency. This chain joins TRBV5-1 and TRBJ2-5. Germline loops: CDR1 SGHRS, CDR2 YFSETQ. This CDR3 has 14 residues. The CDR3 protein is CASSWASQEETQYF. Combining the CDR3 with reference TRBV5-1 and TRBJ2-5 gives the whole variable domain KAGVTQTPRYLIKTRGQQVTLSCSPISGHRSVSWYQQTPGQGLQFLFEYFSETQRNKGNFPGRFSGRQFSNSRSEMNVSTLELGDSALYLCASSWASQEETQYFGPGTRLLVL.

This clonotype is identified as medium-sized from frequency. The rearrangement joins TRBV6-1 to TRBJ2-6. This CDR3 has 19 residues. Germline loops: CDR1 MNHNS, CDR2 SASEGT. The CDR3 sequence is CASSEDEYGTWAGANVLTF.

In terms of frequency, this clonotype is medium-sized. The rearrangement uses TRBV5-1 and TRBJ2-1; TCRdb proposes TRBD2, but this gene call is untestable without DNA. From germline, CDR1 is SGHRS and CDR2 YFSETQ. The CDR3 is made up of 15 amino acids. The CDR3 sequence: CASSPAGHGGNEQFF.

The J gene is TRBJ1-1, the V gene TRBV11-2. The CDR3 has 13 amino acids. Germline CDR1 reads SGHAT; CDR2 reads FQNNGV. The CDR3 here is CASSATLNTEAFF.

This clonotype registers medium-sized by frequency. CDR3 region: CASSFQQGAGGYTF. The V call is TRBV27, the J call TRBJ1-2; TCRdb picks TRBD1, but there is no DNA to check that call. CDR3 length: 14 residues. Germline values: CDR1 MNHEY, CDR2 SMNVEV (reference sequence).

This clonotype is called medium-sized based on its frequency. The chain combines TRBV28 with TRBJ2-2; TCRdb proposes TRBD1, but this gene call is untestable without DNA. This CDR3 has 14 residues. Germline CDR1 MDHEN, CDR2 SYDVKM. CDR3 region: CASRMQGDTGELFF.

This clonotype ranks as medium-sized in terms of frequency. This chain joins TRBV11-1 and TRBJ2-7. Germline CDR1 is SGHAT and CDR2 is FQDESV (reference sequence). The CDR3 sequence is 14 residues long. Here the CDR3 reads CASSLSLSSYEQYF. Full variable domain (rest looked up from reference TRBV11-1 and TRBJ2-7): EAEVAQSPRYKITEKSQAVAFWCDPISGHATLYWYRQILGQGPELLVQFQDESVVDDSQLPKDRFSAERLKGVDSTLKIQPAELGDSAMYLCASSLSLSSYEQYFGPGTRLTVT.

By frequency, this clonotype is medium-sized (0.01 to 0.1%). This chain joins TRBV30 and TRBJ1-3; TCRdb proposes TRBD1, but this gene call is untestable without DNA. The germline V gene has CDR1 GTSNPN and CDR2 SVGIG (reference sequence). The CDR3 is 15 residues long. CDR3 protein: CAWKRGRLPGNTIYF.

CDR3 residues: CATRLAGGPYEQFF. The rearrangement joins TRBV5-1 to TRBJ2-1; TCRdb returns TRBD2, unconfirmable since there is no DNA. CDR3 length: 14 residues. Germline V lookup: CDR1 SGHRS, CDR2 YFSETQ.

This clonotype is called medium-sized (0.01 to 0.1%) based on its frequency. J is TRBJ2-2 and V is TRBV5-1. CDR1 is SGHRS and CDR2 is YFSETQ in the germline V gene. This CDR3 is built from 15 residues. This chain's CDR3 is CASSLDRARSGELFF.

According to its frequency, this clonotype is medium-sized. The V call is TRBV12-3 or TRBV12-4, the J call TRBJ2-1; TCRdb picks TRBD2, but there is no DNA to check that call. The CDR3 is made up of 15 amino acids. CDR3 region: CASLQELSGSYEQFF.

This clonotype is deemed medium-sized by its frequency. This chain joins TRBV5-6 and TRBJ2-5; TCRdb names TRBD1, which stays unverified in the absence of DNA. The CDR3 loop spans 13 amino acids. The germline gives CDR1 SGHDT, CDR2 YYEEEE. CDR3 region: CASSLAPGGTQYF.

Measured by frequency, this clonotype is medium-sized. The chain links TRBV27 to TRBJ2-3; checking the TCRdb D call of TRBD2 is not possible without DNA. Per germline, CDR1 MNHEY and CDR2 SMNVEV (reference sequence). This CDR3 has 17 amino acids. CDR3 sequence: CASSLRRDLGRTDTQYF.

The chain couples TRBV20-1 to TRBJ2-5; the D gene TCRdb calls, TRBD1, cannot be checked with no DNA. This CDR3 is built from 12 residues. CDR1 is DFQATT, CDR2 SNEGSKA, per germline (reference sequence). The CDR3 sequence: CSAADPIGAQYF.

This CDR3 reads CASSSAGTSTDTQYF. V usage is TRBV11-3 and J usage is TRBJ2-3; the D call of TRBD1 rests on TCRdb alone, since no DNA is present to check it. This CDR3 has 15 residues. Germline loops: CDR1 SGHNT, CDR2 YENEEA.

This clonotype shows up as medium-sized by frequency. This chain uses TRBV5-1 with TRBJ2-3; TCRdb calls TRBD1, which cannot be checked without DNA. From germline, CDR1 is SGHRS and CDR2 YFSETQ. The CDR3 has 14 amino acids. CDR3 sequence reads: CATRLAQGSDTQYF.

The rearrangement links TRBV5-1 to TRBJ2-2; TCRdb gives TRBD2 as the D gene, but with no DNA this cannot be confirmed. Per germline, CDR1 SGHRS and CDR2 YFSETQ. This CDR3 contains 15 residues. The chain's CDR3 is CASSQGGGAAAELFF.

Measured by frequency, this clonotype is medium-sized. This chain joins TRBV6-1 and TRBJ1-5; the D gene TCRdb calls, TRBD1, cannot be checked with no DNA. CDR1 MNHNS and CDR2 SASEGT come from the germline V gene. The CDR3 totals 15 residues. CDR3 amino acids: CASSRATGVGQPQHF.

Considering frequency, this clonotype is medium-sized. V is TRBV6-1 and J is TRBJ2-7; TCRdb selects TRBD1, and the lack of DNA leaves this call unchecked. The CDR3 has 18 residues. Looked up from germline, CDR1 is MNHNS and CDR2 is SASEGT. CDR3 in amino acids: CASSRGGLQGGPTYEQYF.

This chain uses TRBV11-1 with TRBJ1-1; the D call from TCRdb, TRBD1, cannot be confirmed without DNA. Germline CDR1 is SGHAT and CDR2 is FQDESV (reference sequence). The CDR3 sequence is 17 residues long. CDR3 residues: CASSLPARGRRDTEAFF.

The chain has TRBV5-5 and TRBJ1-5; as DNA is missing, the TRBD1 call by TCRdb cannot be tested. This CDR3 spans 15 amino acids. CDR1 SGHKS and CDR2 YYEKEE come from the germline V gene (reference sequence). CDR3 sequence reads: CASSGDRGQGQPQHF.

V and J are TRBV5-1 and TRBJ2-3; lacking DNA, the TRBD2 call made by TCRdb goes unchecked. This CDR3 is 15 amino acids long. CDR1 is SGHRS, CDR2 YFSETQ, per germline. CDR3 protein: CASRGGASSTDTQYF.